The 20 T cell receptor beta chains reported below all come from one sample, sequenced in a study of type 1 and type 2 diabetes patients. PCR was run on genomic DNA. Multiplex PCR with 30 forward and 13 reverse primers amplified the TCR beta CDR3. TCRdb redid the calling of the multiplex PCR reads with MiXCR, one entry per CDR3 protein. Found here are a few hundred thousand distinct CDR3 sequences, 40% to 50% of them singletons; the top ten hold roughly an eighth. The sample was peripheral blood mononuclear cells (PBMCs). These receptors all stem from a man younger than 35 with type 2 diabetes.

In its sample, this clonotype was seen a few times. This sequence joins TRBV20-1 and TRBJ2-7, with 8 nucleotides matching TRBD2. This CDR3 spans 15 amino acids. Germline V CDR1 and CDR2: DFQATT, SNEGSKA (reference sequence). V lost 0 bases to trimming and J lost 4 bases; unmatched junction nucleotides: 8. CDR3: CSARDPRTSMYEQYF. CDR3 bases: TGCAGTGCTAGAGATCCCAGGACTAGCATGTACGAGCAGTACTTC.

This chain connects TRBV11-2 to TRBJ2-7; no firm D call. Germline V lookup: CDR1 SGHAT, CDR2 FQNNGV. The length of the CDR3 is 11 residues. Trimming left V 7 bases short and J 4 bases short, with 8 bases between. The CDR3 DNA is TGTGCCAGCACCCCCTTGTACGAGCAGTACTTC. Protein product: CASTPLYEQYF.

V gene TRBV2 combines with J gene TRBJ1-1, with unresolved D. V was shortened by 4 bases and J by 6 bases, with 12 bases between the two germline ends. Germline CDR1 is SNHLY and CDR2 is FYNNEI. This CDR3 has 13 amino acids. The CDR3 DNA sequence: TGTGCCAGCAGTGTGGACTTGTGGGCTGAAGCTTTCTTT. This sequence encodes CASSVDLWAEAFF.

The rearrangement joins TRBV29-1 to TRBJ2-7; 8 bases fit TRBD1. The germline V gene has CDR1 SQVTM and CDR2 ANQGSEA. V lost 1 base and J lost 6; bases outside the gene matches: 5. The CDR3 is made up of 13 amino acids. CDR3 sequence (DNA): TGCAGCGTTGAAGGACAGGGGAGTTCCGAGCAGTACTTC. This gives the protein CSVEGQGSSEQYF.

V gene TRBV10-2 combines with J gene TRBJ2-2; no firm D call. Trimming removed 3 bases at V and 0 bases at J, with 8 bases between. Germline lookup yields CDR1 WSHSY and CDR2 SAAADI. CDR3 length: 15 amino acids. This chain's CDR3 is CASSDGFPNTGELFF. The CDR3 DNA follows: TGCGCCAGCAGTGATGGCTTCCCGAACACCGGGGAGCTGTTTTTT.

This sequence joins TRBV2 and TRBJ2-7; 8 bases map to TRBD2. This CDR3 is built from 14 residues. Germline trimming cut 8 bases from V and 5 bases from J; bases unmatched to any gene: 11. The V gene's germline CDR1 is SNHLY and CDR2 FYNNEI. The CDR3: CASGERGSRDEQYF. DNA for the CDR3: TGTGCCAGCGGAGAGCGGGGGTCGAGGGACGAGCAGTACTTC.

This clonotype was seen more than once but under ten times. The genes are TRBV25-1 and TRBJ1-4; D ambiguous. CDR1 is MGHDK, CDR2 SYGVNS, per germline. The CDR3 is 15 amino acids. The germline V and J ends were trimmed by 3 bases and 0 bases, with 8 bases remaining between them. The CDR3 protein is CASSEPKATNEKLFF. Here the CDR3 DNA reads TGTGCCAGCAGTGAGCCGAAAGCAACTAATGAAAAACTGTTTTTT.

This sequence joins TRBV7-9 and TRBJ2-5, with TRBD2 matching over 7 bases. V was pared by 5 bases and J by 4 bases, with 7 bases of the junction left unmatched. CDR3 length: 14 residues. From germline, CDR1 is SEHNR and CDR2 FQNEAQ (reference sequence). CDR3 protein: CASSGDWGGETQYF. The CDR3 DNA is TGTGCCAGCAGCGGGGACTGGGGGGGAGAGACCCAGTACTTC.

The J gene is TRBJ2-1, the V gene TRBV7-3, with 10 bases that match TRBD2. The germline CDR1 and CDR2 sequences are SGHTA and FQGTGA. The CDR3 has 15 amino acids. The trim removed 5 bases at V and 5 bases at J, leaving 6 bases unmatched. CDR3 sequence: CASSRSGRVDNEQFF. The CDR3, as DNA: TGTGCCAGCAGCCGAAGCGGGAGGGTTGACAATGAGCAGTTCTTC.

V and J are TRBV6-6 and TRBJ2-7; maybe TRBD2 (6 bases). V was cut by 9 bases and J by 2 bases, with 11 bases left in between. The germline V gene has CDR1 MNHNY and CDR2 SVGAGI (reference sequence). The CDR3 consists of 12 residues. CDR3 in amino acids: CASRGDAYEQYF. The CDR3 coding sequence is TGTGCCAGTCGCGGGGACGCCTACGAGCAGTACTTC.

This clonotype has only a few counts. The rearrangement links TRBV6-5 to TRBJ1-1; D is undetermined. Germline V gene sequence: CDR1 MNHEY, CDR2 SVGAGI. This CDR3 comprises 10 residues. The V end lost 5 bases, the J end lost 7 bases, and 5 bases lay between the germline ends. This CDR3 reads CASSVSEAFF. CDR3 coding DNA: TGTGCCAGCAGTGTGAGTGAAGCTTTCTTT.

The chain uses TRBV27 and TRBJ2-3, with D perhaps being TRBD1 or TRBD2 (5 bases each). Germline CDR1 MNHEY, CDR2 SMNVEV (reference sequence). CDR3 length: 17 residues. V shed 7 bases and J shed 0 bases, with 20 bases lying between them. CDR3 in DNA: TGTGCCAGCAAAGGGGTTGCTAGATGGGAGAGCACAGATACGCAGTATTTT. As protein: CASKGVARWESTDTQYF.

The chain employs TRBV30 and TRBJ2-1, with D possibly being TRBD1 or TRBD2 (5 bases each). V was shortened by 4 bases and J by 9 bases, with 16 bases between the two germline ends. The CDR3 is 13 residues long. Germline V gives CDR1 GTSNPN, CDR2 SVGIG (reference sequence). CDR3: CAWNWDQRGEQFF. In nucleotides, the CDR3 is TGTGCCTGGAATTGGGACCAAAGAGGTGAGCAGTTCTTC.

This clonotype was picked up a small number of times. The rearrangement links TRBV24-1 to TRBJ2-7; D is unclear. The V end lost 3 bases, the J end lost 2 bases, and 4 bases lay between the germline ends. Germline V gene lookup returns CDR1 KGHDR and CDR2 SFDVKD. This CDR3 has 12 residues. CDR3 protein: CATSDGAYEQYF. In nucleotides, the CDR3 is TGTGCCACCAGTGATGGCGCCTACGAGCAGTACTTC.

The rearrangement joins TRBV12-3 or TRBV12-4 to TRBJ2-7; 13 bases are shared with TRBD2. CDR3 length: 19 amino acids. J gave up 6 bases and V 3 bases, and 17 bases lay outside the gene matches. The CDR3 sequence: CASSLPDKTSGGSECEQYF. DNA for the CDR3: TGTGCCAGCAGTTTGCCCGACAAGACTAGCGGGGGGTCTGAGTGCGAGCAGTACTTC.

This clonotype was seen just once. The CDR3 nucleotides are TGTGCCAGCCGGCTGGGAGAGACCTATGGCTACACCTTC. Translation gives CASRLGETYGYTF. V gene TRBV28 combines with J gene TRBJ1-2, with unresolved D. The CDR3 runs to 13 residues. Between the trimmed V and J ends, which lost 8 bases and 4 bases, there was a span of 14 bases. Germline V gene sequence: CDR1 MDHEN, CDR2 SYDVKM.

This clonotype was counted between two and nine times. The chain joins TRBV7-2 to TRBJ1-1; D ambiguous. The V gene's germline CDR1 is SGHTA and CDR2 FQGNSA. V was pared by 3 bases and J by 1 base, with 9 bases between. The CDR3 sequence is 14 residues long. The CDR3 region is CASSFRPGNTEAFF. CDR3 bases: TGTGCCAGCAGCTTTCGACCGGGGAACACTGAAGCTTTCTTT.

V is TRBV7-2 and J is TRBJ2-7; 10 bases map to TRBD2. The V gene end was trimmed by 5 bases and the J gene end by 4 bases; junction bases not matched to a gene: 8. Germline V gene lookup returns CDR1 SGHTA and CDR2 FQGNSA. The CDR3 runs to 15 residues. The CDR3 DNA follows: TGTGCCAGCAGCCCCTCAAGCGGGGGGGGGTACGAGCAGTACTTC. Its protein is CASSPSSGGGYEQYF. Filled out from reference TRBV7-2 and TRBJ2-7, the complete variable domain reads GAGVSQSPSNKVTEKGKDVELRCDPISGHTALYWYRQSLGQGLEFLIYFQGNSAPDKSGLPSDRFSAERTGGSVSTLTIQRTQQEDSAVYLCASSPSSGGGYEQYFGPGTRLTVT.

The CDR3 nucleotides read TGTGCCAGCAGCTACATTTATGAGCAGTTCTTC. This encodes CASSYIYEQFF. The V gene is TRBV7-2, the J gene TRBJ2-1; no clear D gene. V was cut by 4 bases and J by 8 bases, with 6 bases left in between. From germline, CDR1 is SGHTA and CDR2 FQGNSA. CDR3 size: 11 residues.

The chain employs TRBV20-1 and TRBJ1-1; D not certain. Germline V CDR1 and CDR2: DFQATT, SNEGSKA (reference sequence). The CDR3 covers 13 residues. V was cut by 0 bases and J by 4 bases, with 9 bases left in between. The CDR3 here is CSARDHPATEAFF. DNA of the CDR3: TGCAGTGCTAGAGATCACCCAGCCACTGAAGCTTTCTTT.